Given below is one T cell receptor beta chain in context. The clone's antigen remains unknown. It has no much larger one-base neighbor in the sample; base qualities were not kept. The same CDR3 can be traced to other DNA sequences in this sample. These data belong to a study of neoadjuvant anti-PD-1 for oral cavity cancer (dated by TCRdb to about 2021). Regarding the research as a whole: Patients mostly received three to four biweekly doses of nivolumab at 3 mg/kg before curative-intent surgical resection. Under RECIST 1.1, patients with complete response, partial response or stable disease were classed as responders, and patients with progression were classed as non-responders. There were 12 patients in the parent correlative cohort, and the response rate was around 30%. Patients who did not progress were given a fourth nivolumab dose at about day 43 and had definitive surgical resection on days 50-56.

PBMC libraries used mostly 450 to 500 ng of input genomic DNA for deep sequencing, with six replicates per sample. The immunoSEQ hsTCRbeta kit was used to prepare TCRbeta libraries, following the manufacturer's instructions. The finished libraries were brought together in one pool at 3 nM, which was then read using an Illumina NovaSeq 6000 S4 flow cell. Processing in the source paper ran as follows. The immunoSEQ Analyzer handled quality control and preprocessing of the raw data. The analysis was limited to productive rearrangements, and each clonotype was defined by a unique CDR3 amino acid sequence. Repertoire clonality was estimated as the Gini-Simpson index, which was calculated using the R package tcR. Gini indices were compared with Student's t test, and associations with tumor size change were assessed by Pearson correlation. TCRdb's version of the immuneACCESS table is confined to in-frame rearrangements and falls short of the full clone set. An unresolved V gene accounts for under half of the shortfall where checked; the remainder is of unknown origin. D and trimming come from the DNA, and the V and J calls and clone size come from that table. Here the sample has 55,000 to 80,000 clones; 80% to 90% occur a single time. The top ten constitute roughly 3.4% of the sample.

What the study reported, not specific to this receptor: The TCR analyses had only a few patients in each response group, and the authors called for validation in larger cohorts. After neoadjuvant nivolumab, T cell clonality (Gini index) in PBMCs was significantly higher in non-responders than in responders. Higher pretreatment blood Treg/Th17 ratios correlated with higher pretreatment blood TCRbeta clonality and lower post-treatment tumor TCRbeta clonality.

Read against the paper, the sample's time point label means: before neoadjuvant nivolumab. The patients had newly diagnosed stage II-IVA oral cavity squamous cell carcinoma and had not received any prior systemic or radiation treatment. The cohort was composed of patients with HPV-negative, locally advanced oral cavity squamous cell carcinoma. No culture maintenance or expansion was done, as the peripheral blood mononuclear cells went straight to analysis. The samples were obtained from a longitudinal correlative study of a single-arm phase II trial testing neoadjuvant nivolumab in oral cavity squamous cell carcinoma. Genomic DNA-based TCRbeta sequencing was performed on subject-matched pre- and post-treatment PBMCs and tumors from three responders and three non-responders. Peripheral blood mononuclear cells were collected before nivolumab treatment and were collected again after treatment, at the time of surgery. Genomic DNA was isolated from PBMCs using the Maxwell RSC DNA from Cells kit.

V loses 4 bases, J loses 5 bases, and the germline ends lie 15 bases apart. From a lookup of the germline V gene, CDR1 and CDR2 are SQVTM and ANQGSEA. The CDR3 runs 13 residues from the cysteine to the phenylalanine. Just CDR3 DNA is preserved here, 39 bases in frame from base 1. The clonotype originates from a person aged 40-85 years with oral cavity squamous cell carcinoma. Recombination connected TRBV29-1 to TRBJ2-7, with a weak D call of TRBD1 (6 bases match). Sequenced material: PBMCs, taken before nivolumab (anti-PD-1) treatment. The bases read TGCAGCGTTGCCCGGGACACATCGGACGAGCAGTACTTC. Translated, this gives CSVARDTSDEQYF.